This TCR beta chain was sequenced in a study of control samples from healthy donors and cancer patients. CDR3 size: 16 residues. Germline V lookup: CDR1 SGHTA, CDR2 FQGNSA. Trimming removed 5 bases from V and 9 bases from J, with 20 bases in between. The table came from immunoSEQ multiplex PCR; TCRdb's copy has only in-frame clones and leaves some out. Seen here are 170,000 or so clones, more than 90% observed once, and the top ten hold 1.4%. The table lists this clone with a few counts. Sequencing input: blood. The rearrangement joins TRBV7-2 to TRBJ1-6, with a possible D match to TRBD1 (6 bases). This TCR was recovered from a man younger than 45 in good health. CDR3 DNA: TGTGCCAGCAGCCCCGTAGGGGTGGGGGGCGGTTCACCCCTCCACTTT. Residues: CASSPVGVGGGSPLHF.